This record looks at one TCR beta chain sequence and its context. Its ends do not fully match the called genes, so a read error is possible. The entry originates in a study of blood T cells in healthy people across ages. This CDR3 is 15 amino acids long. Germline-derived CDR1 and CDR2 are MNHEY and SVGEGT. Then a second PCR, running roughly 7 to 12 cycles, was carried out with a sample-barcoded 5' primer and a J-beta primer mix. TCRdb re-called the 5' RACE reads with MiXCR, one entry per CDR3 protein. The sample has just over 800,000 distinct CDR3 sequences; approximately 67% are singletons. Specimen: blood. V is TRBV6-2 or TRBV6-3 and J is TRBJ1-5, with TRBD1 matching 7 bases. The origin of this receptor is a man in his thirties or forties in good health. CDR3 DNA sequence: TGTGCCAGCAGTCACTCGACAGGGTTTGGTCAGCCCCAGCATTTT. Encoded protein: CASSHSTGFGQPQHF.